This T cell receptor beta chain is drawn from a study of cytomegalovirus exposure and HLA in healthy donors. Turning to this clone: Its target is not known.

Broader study findings: In an earlier analysis, most TCR beta V segments were productive about 87% or about 30% of the time. Some V segments (TRBV6-2 and TRBV6-3 among them) were excluded as indistinguishable. It was reported that the classifier diagnosed cytomegalovirus status with high specificity and sensitivity in both the original and validation cohorts.

This CDR3 spans 16 amino acids. CDR1 and CDR2 (germline): LNHDA, SQIVND (reference sequence). Trimming at V came to 7 bases and at J to 0 bases, leaving 9 bases not matched to a gene. Both 60 Vbeta primers and 13 Jbeta primers went into the PCR. This table comes from immunoSEQ multiplex PCR, and its TCRdb copy is limited to in-frame clones, with some not included. The sample gives 210,000 or so clones, approximately 87% of which show up once; 1.3% is in the top ten. Sequencing was done on a sample of PBMCs. The receptor's source is a human donor in good health. The chain carries TRBV19 and TRBJ1-1, with 9 bases identical to TRBD1. The CDR3 reads CASKNRDRELNTEAFF. Written as DNA, the CDR3 is TGTGCCAGTAAAAACCGGGACAGGGAATTGAACACTGAAGCTTTCTTT.